What follows are 24 T cell receptor beta chains derived from one specimen sequenced in a study of a mutant IDH1 vaccine in newly diagnosed glioma. Time point given: week 47, end of study. In every dose of vaccine, 300 ug of mutant IDH1 20-mer peptide was given alongside topical imiquimod. For these receptors, no antigen is known. Assay used: immunoSEQ multiplex PCR; TCRdb lists only in-frame clones, some missing. The sample holds 30,000 or so clones; roughly 80% are singletons and the top ten take 29%. Material: PBMCs, obtained from a glioma patient whose treatment included an IDH1 peptide vaccine. These receptors all stem from a man in his thirties or forties with glioma.

This clone was detected a few times. The J gene is TRBJ1-6, the V gene TRBV7-9; no reliable D call. The CDR3 is 14 residues long. Germline V gene lookup returns CDR1 SEHNR and CDR2 FQNEAQ (reference sequence). V was trimmed by 5 bases and J by 9 bases, leaving 14 bases between them. The CDR3 is CASSPPDRFSPLHF. As DNA, the CDR3 is TGTGCCAGCAGCCCCCCGGACCGATTTTCACCCCTCCACTTT. The variable domain in full, with the rest retrieved from reference TRBV7-9 and TRBJ1-6, is DTGVSQNPRHKITKRGQNVTFRCDPISEHNRLYWYRQTLGQGPEFLTYFQNEAQLEKSRLLSDRFSAERPKGSFSTLEIQRTEQGDSAMYLCASSPPDRFSPLHFGNGTRLTVT.

The chain has TRBV15 and TRBJ2-7; 13 bases are a match to TRBD2. Germline lookup yields CDR1 LNHNV and CDR2 YYDKDF (reference sequence). The CDR3 spans 18 residues. The trim removed 2 bases at V and 1 base at J, leaving 8 bases unmatched. CDR3: CATSRRTSGRRSSYEQYF. CDR3 DNA: TGTGCCACCAGCAGAAGGACTAGCGGGAGACGCTCTTCCTACGAGCAGTACTTC.

V is TRBV27 and J is TRBJ1-1, with a tentative D call TRBD1 (5 bases). Trimming shortened V by 4 bases and J by 1 base, and 13 bases separated the two germline ends. This CDR3 region has 15 residues. The V gene's germline CDR1 is MNHEY and CDR2 SMNVEV (reference sequence). Here the CDR3 DNA reads TGTGCCAGCAGTTGGAACGGGGACCAGAACACTGAAGCTTTCTTT. Protein product: CASSWNGDQNTEAFF.

The V call is TRBV4-2, the J call TRBJ2-2; the D gene is possibly TRBD2 (6 bases). The germline V gene encodes CDR1 LGHNA and CDR2 YNFKEQ. V lost 3 bases and J 11 bases, leaving 16 bases between the germline ends. CDR3 length: 14 amino acids. The CDR3 coding sequence is TGTGCCAGCAGCCAGCCGACTAGGCCAGGAGAGCTGTTTTTT. This translates into CASSQPTRPGELFF.

This clone came up a few times. In DNA form, the CDR3 reads TGTGCCAGCAGTTCCCCAAGTAAGCAGTACTTC. Its translation is CASSSPSKQYF. J is TRBJ2-7 and V is TRBV27; D is undetermined. The CDR3 length is 11 residues. The V end lost 4 bases, the J end lost 8 bases, and 9 bases lay between the germline ends. Germline V gives CDR1 MNHEY, CDR2 SMNVEV (reference sequence).

The chain uses TRBV4-3 and TRBJ2-7, with TRBD1 matching over 7 bases. The CDR3 contains 17 residues. CDR1 and CDR2 (germline): LGHNA, YSLEER. V trimming: 0 bases; J trimming: 0 bases; junction bases outside the gene matches: 8. The CDR3 bases are TGCGCCAGCAGCCAAGAAGGATGGGACAGAGGCTCCTACGAGCAGTACTTC. Residues: CASSQEGWDRGSYEQYF.

This chain links TRBV7-2 with TRBJ1-5; no firm D call. Germline loops: CDR1 SGHTA, CDR2 FQGNSA. V was cut by 1 base and J by 12 bases, with 10 bases left in between. The CDR3 runs to 12 residues. CDR3 loop: CASSLDKGGQHF. CDR3 in DNA: TGTGCCAGCAGCTTAGATAAGGGTGGCCAGCATTTT. The variable domain in full, with the rest retrieved from reference TRBV7-2 and TRBJ1-5, is GAGVSQSPSNKVTEKGKDVELRCDPISGHTALYWYRQSLGQGLEFLIYFQGNSAPDKSGLPSDRFSAERTGGSVSTLTIQRTQQEDSAVYLCASSLDKGGQHFGDGTRLSIL.

This clone occurred a few times. The chain couples TRBV28 to TRBJ1-1, with D perhaps matching TRBD1 (5 bases). CDR1 MDHEN and CDR2 SYDVKM come from the germline V gene. V was pared by 1 base and J by 6 bases, with 6 bases between. This CDR3 region has 12 residues. CDR3 loop: CASSLSGAEAFF. Written as DNA, the CDR3 is TGTGCCAGCAGTTTATCGGGGGCTGAAGCTTTCTTT. Based on the CDR3 plus reference TRBV28 and TRBJ1-1, the full variable domain is DVKVTQSSRYLVKRTGEKVFLECVQDMDHENMFWYRQDPGLGLRLIYFSYDVKMKEKGDIPEGYSVSREKKERFSLILESASTNQTSMYLCASSLSGAEAFFGQGTRLTVV.

V is TRBV27 and J is TRBJ2-5, with a weak D call TRBD2 (5 bases). Trimming removed 0 bases at V and 0 bases at J, with 5 bases between. The CDR3 has 14 residues. CDR1 is MNHEY and CDR2 is SMNVEV in the germline V gene (reference sequence). This chain's CDR3 is CASSLSRDQETQYF. The CDR3, as DNA: TGTGCCAGCAGTTTATCGAGGGACCAAGAGACCCAGTACTTC.

This chain uses TRBV9 with TRBJ1-6; D might be TRBD1 (6 bases). This CDR3 has 16 amino acids. From germline, CDR1 is SGDLS and CDR2 YYNGEE. V lost 3 bases to trimming and J lost 2 bases, with 12 bases between them. CDR3 nucleotide sequence: TGTGCCAGCAGCGCCGAGGGGGGGCCCTATAATTCACCCCTCCACTTT. Amino acid sequence: CASSAEGGPYNSPLHF.

The chain combines TRBV6-4 with TRBJ1-1; perhaps TRBD1 as D (5 bases). Trimming left V 2 bases short and J 1 base short, with 11 bases between. The CDR3 has 15 residues. Germline CDR1 reads MRHNA; CDR2 reads SNTAGT. CDR3 DNA sequence: TGTGCCAGCAGTGACGGGAGGGGTGGGAACACTGAAGCTTTCTTT. The encoded protein is CASSDGRGGNTEAFF.

The chain joins TRBV7-3 to TRBJ2-5, with a tentative D call TRBD1 (6 bases). Germline V gene data show CDR1 as SGHTA and CDR2 as FQGTGA. There are 14 residues in the CDR3. V lost 1 base to trimming and J lost 3 bases, with 9 bases between them. The CDR3, as DNA: TGTGCCAGCAGCTTAAGGGGGACAAAAGAGACCCAGTACTTC. Residues: CASSLRGTKETQYF.

This clone was seen just once. The J gene is TRBJ2-5, the V gene TRBV4-1; D uncertain. The CDR3 spans 15 residues. Per the germline V gene, CDR1 is MGHRA and CDR2 is YSYEKL. V shed 2 bases and J shed 7 bases, with 17 bases lying between them. DNA for the CDR3: TGCGCCAGCAGCCAATCGGACCGCCCTTATGGGACCCAGTACTTC. This encodes CASSQSDRPYGTQYF.

The V call is TRBV5-6, the J call TRBJ1-2, with 7 nucleotides matching TRBD1. This CDR3 comprises 16 residues. The V segment lost 0 bases and the J segment 6 bases; nucleotides outside the gene matches: 11. CDR1 and CDR2 (germline): SGHDT, YYEEEE. The CDR3, as DNA: TGTGCCAGCAGCTTGGTGGACAGGATAGAGGATCATGGCTACACCTTC. Protein sequence: CASSLVDRIEDHGYTF. Full variable domain (remainder filled in from reference TRBV5-6 and TRBJ1-2): DAGVTQSPTHLIKTRGQQVTLRCSPKSGHDTVSWYQQALGQGPQFIFQYYEEEERQRGNFPDRFSGHQFPNYSSELNVNALLLGDSALYLCASSLVDRIEDHGYTFGSGTRLTVV.

The chain couples TRBV19 to TRBJ2-5, with D possibly TRBD1 on 6 matching bases. The CDR3 extends over 14 amino acids. Trimming stripped 2 bases from V and 2 bases from J, with 9 bases between. Germline V gene lookup returns CDR1 LNHDA and CDR2 SQIVND (reference sequence). CDR3 sequence (DNA): TGTGCCAGTAGTATAACGACAGGACAAGAGACCCAGTACTTC. As protein: CASSITTGQETQYF.

The rearrangement uses TRBV18 and TRBJ2-1; perhaps TRBD1 as D (5 bases). Germline values: CDR1 KGHSH, CDR2 LQKENI. The V end was cut by 4 bases, the J end by 8 bases, with 9 bases between. CDR3 length equals 12 residues. The CDR3 loop is CASSLQGYEQFF. DNA of the CDR3: TGTGCCAGCTCACTGCAGGGTTATGAGCAGTTCTTC. The full variable domain, in which reference TRBV18 and TRBJ2-1 provide the parts outside the CDR3, is NAGVMQNPRHLVRRRGQEARLRCSPMKGHSHVYWYRQLPEEGLKFMVYLQKENIIDESGMPKERFSAEFPKEGPSILRIQQVVRGDSAAYFCASSLQGYEQFFGPGTRLTVL.

This chain uses TRBV6-5 with TRBJ2-7; TRBD1 matches 8 bases. V lost 6 bases and J lost 7; bases outside the gene matches: 5. Germline-derived CDR1 and CDR2 are MNHEY and SVGAGI. The CDR3 covers 12 residues. The DNA of the CDR3 is TGTGCCAGCAGCAAGGGACAGGCAGAGCAGTACTTC. The encoded protein is CASSKGQAEQYF.

The chain has TRBV19 and TRBJ1-5; possibly TRBD1 for D (5 bases). CDR3 size: 15 residues. Germline values: CDR1 LNHDA, CDR2 SQIVND (reference sequence). Trimming cost V 9 bases and J 4 bases, with 19 bases left between them. Here the CDR3 reads CASTSMGVANQPQHF. CDR3 coding DNA: TGTGCCAGCACCTCTATGGGGGTTGCGAATCAGCCCCAGCATTTT. Using reference TRBV19 and TRBJ1-5 for the parts outside the CDR3, the full variable domain is DGGITQSPKYLFRKEGQNVTLSCEQNLNHDAMYWYRQDPGQGLRLIYYSQIVNDFQKGDIAEGYSVSREKKESFPLTVTSAQKNPTAFYLCASTSMGVANQPQHFGDGTRLSIL.

A single count supports this clone. The V and J genes are TRBV15 and TRBJ2-1, with 10 nucleotides matching TRBD2. This CDR3 has 18 residues. Germline V gene lookup returns CDR1 LNHNV and CDR2 YYDKDF (reference sequence). V lost 1 base, J lost 5 bases, and 11 bases stayed unmatched. The DNA of the CDR3 is TGTGCCACCAGCAGAGGCAAGACATTACTAGCGGGAAACAATGAGCAGTTCTTC. This translates into CATSRGKTLLAGNNEQFF.

The chain employs TRBV12-5 and TRBJ2-3; no clear D gene. V was pared by 1 base and J by 6 bases, with 8 bases between. Germline V lookup: CDR1 LGHNT, CDR2 FRNRAP. The CDR3 runs 13 residues. CDR3 in DNA: TGTGCTAGTGGTTTGGGACCTAGGGATACGCAGTATTTT. Translation gives CASGLGPRDTQYF.

This clone was seen once. The chain has TRBV30 and TRBJ2-1, with 7 bases that match TRBD1. This CDR3 is 14 amino acids long. Trimming took 2 bases from V and 3 from J; bases not matched to a gene: 4. The germline V gene has CDR1 GTSNPN and CDR2 SVGIG (reference sequence). CDR3 nucleotide sequence: TGTGCCTGGAGTTCCAGGACAGGCTACAATGAGCAGTTCTTC. Protein: CAWSSRTGYNEQFF.

This chain uses TRBV28 with TRBJ1-5, with D tentatively TRBD1 (5 bases). The CDR3 sequence is 13 residues long. V was clipped by 8 bases and J by 2 bases, with 10 bases between them. From germline, CDR1 is MDHEN and CDR2 SYDVKM. The CDR3 spells CASQLRGNQPQHF. For the CDR3, the DNA is TGTGCCAGCCAACTCAGGGGCAATCAGCCCCAGCATTTT.

The CDR3 nucleotides are TGCAGCGTTGGGGGAGATGGACTAGCGGGAGAGGATGAGCAGTTCTTC. This gives the protein CSVGGDGLAGEDEQFF. The V gene is TRBV29-1, the J gene TRBJ2-1; TRBD2 matches 13 bases. With V trimmed by 4 bases and J by 8 bases, 11 bases remained unmatched. Germline values: CDR1 SQVTM, CDR2 ANQGSEA. The CDR3 runs 16 residues.

This sequence joins TRBV5-1 and TRBJ2-2, with D unclear. CDR3 size: 14 residues. Trimming pared 2 bases from V and 3 bases from J, leaving 8 bases between. CDR1 is SGHRS and CDR2 is YFSETQ in the germline V gene. In nucleotides, the CDR3 is TGCGCCAGCAGCTTCCTATTTGACACCGGGGAGCTGTTTTTT. Encoded protein: CASSFLFDTGELFF. Drawing the rest from reference TRBV5-1 and TRBJ2-2, the complete variable domain is KAGVTQTPRYLIKTRGQQVTLSCSPISGHRSVSWYQQTPGQGLQFLFEYFSETQRNKGNFPGRFSGRQFSNSRSEMNVSTLELGDSALYLCASSFLFDTGELFFGEGSRLTVL.